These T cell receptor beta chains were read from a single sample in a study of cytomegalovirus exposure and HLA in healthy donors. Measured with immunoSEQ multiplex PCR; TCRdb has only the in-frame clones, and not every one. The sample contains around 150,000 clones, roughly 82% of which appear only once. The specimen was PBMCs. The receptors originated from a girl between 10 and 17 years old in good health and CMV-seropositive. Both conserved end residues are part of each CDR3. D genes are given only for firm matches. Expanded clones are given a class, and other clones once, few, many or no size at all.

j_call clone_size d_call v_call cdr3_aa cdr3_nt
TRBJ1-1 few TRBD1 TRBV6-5 CASSQRQGNEAFF TGTGCCAGCAGTCAAAGACAGGGTAATGAAGCTTTCTTT
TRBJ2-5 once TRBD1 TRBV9 CASSVEGTDWETQYF TGTGCCAGCAGCGTTGAGGGGACAGACTGGGAGACCCAGTACTTC
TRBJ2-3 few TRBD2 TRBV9 CASRRGLAGGDLNSPDTQYF TGTGCCAGCAGAAGAGGACTAGCGGGGGGAGACTTAAATTCCCCAGATACGCAGTATTTT
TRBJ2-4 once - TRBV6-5 CASSPLGEAIQYF TGTGCCAGCAGCCCCCTCGGGGAGGCCATTCAGTACTTC
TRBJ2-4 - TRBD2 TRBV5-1 CASSLWGGLDIQYF TGCGCCAGCAGCTTGTGGGGGGGTTTGGACATTCAGTACTTC
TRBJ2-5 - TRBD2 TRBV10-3 CAIRGTSGGQETQYF TGTGCCATCAGGGGGACTAGCGGGGGCCAAGAGACCCAGTACTTC
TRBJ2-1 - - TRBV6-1 CASRRQGVDEQFF TGTGCCAGCAGAAGACAAGGTGTCGATGAGCAGTTCTTC
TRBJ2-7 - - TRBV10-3 CASTRGNEQYF TGTGCCTCCACTCGGGGAAACGAGCAGTACTTC
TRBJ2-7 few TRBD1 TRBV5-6 CASSRDRGYEQYF TGTGCCAGCAGCCGGGACAGGGGTTACGAGCAGTACTTC
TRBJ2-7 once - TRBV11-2 CASSLFRYEQYF TGTGCCAGCAGCTTATTCAGGTACGAGCAGTACTTC
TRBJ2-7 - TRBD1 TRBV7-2 CASSPPGTGPHEQYF TGTGCCAGCAGTCCCCCCGGGACAGGCCCCCACGAGCAGTACTTC
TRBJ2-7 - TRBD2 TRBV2 CASRTTSGGREQYF TGTGCCAGCAGGACGACTAGCGGGGGACGCGAGCAGTACTTC
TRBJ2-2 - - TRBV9 CASSVGRTPQTGELFF TGTGCCAGCAGCGTAGGTAGGACACCGCAAACCGGGGAGCTGTTTTTT
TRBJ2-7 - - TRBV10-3 CAISESNGQAEQYF TGTGCCATCAGTGAGTCGAATGGACAAGCCGAGCAGTACTTC
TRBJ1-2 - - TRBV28 CASSLSTNYGYTF TGTGCCAGCAGTTTATCCACTAACTATGGCTACACCTTC
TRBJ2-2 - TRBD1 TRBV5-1 CASSLTGGTGELFF TGCGCCAGCAGCTTGACAGGGGGCACCGGGGAGCTGTTTTTT
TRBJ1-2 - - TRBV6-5 CASSYSGGNLYGYTF TGTGCCAGCAGTTATTCCGGGGGAAACCTCTATGGCTACACCTTC
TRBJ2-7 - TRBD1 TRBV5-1 CASSSTGSYEQYF TGCGCCAGCAGCTCGACAGGGAGCTACGAGCAGTACTTC
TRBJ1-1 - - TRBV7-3 CASSSTGPNTEAFF TGTGCCAGCAGCTCGACAGGTCCTAACACTGAAGCTTTCTTT
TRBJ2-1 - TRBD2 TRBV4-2 CASSQDVPLSSGGYNEQFF TGTGCCAGCAGCCAAGACGTCCCCCTATCTAGCGGAGGGTACAATGAGCAGTTCTTC
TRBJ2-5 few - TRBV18 CASSPFQGSETQYF TGTGCCAGCTCACCGTTCCAGGGATCGGAGACCCAGTACTTC
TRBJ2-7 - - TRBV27 CASSLVGAFSYEQYF TGTGCCAGCAGTTTGGTAGGGGCCTTCTCCTACGAGCAGTACTTC
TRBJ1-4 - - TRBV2 CASSGRREKLFF TGTGCCAGCAGTGGGAGGAGGGAAAAACTGTTTTTT
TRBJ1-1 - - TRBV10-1 CASSESHWGGTEAFF TGCGCCAGCAGTGAGTCGCATTGGGGGGGAACTGAAGCTTTCTTT
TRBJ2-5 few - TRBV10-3 CAISVLGETQYF TGTGCCATCAGTGTTTTGGGCGAGACCCAGTACTTC
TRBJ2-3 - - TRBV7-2 CASRGLDRDTQYF TGTGCCAGCCGGGGTCTCGACCGCGATACGCAGTATTTT
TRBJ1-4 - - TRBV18 CASSLNREEKLFF TGTGCCAGCTCACTAAACCGGGAAGAAAAACTGTTTTTT
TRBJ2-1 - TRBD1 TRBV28 CASSLSGTGGNEQFF TGTGCCAGCAGTTTGTCCGGGACAGGGGGTAATGAGCAGTTCTTC
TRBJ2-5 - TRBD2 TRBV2 CASSYGLAGGPQETQYF TGTGCCAGCAGTTATGGACTAGCGGGAGGACCGCAAGAGACCCAGTACTTC
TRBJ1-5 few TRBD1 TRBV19 CASRDRGNQPQHF TGTGCCAGCCGGGACAGGGGCAATCAGCCCCAGCATTTT
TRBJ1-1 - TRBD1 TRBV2 CASSVPGQGASPEAFF TGTGCCAGCAGTGTCCCGGGACAGGGGGCGAGCCCTGAAGCTTTCTTT
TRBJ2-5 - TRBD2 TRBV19 CASSILAGGPWETQYF TGTGCCAGTAGTATACTAGCGGGAGGGCCGTGGGAGACCCAGTACTTC
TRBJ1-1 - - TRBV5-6 CASSLGDTEAFF TGTGCCAGCAGCTTAGGGGACACTGAAGCTTTCTTT
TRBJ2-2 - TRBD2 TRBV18 CASSPRTSGRSGELFF TGTGCCAGCTCACCTAGGACTAGCGGGAGATCCGGGGAGCTGTTTTTT
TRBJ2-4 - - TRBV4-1 CASSQRGGVDKNIQYF TGCGCCAGCAGCCAACGAGGGGGAGTGGACAAAAACATTCAGTACTTC
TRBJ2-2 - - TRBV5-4 CASSDRRAGPGELFF TGTGCCAGCAGCGACCGGCGGGCCGGACCCGGGGAGCTGTTTTTT
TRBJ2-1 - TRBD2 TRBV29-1 CSVDGVAGGHSYNEQFF TGCAGCGTTGACGGGGTAGCGGGGGGCCACTCCTACAATGAGCAGTTCTTC
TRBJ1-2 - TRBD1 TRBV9 CASTLYSGDRFGYTF TGTGCCAGCACACTCTACTCGGGGGACAGGTTCGGCTACACCTTC
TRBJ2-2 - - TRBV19 CASCRYTGELFF TGTGCCAGTTGCCGGTACACCGGGGAGCTGTTTTTT
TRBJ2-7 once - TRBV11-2 CASSLTNRQTYEQYF TGTGCCAGCAGCTTAACTAATCGGCAAACCTACGAGCAGTACTTC
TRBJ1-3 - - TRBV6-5 CASSAGDRDRNTIYF TGTGCCAGCAGTGCAGGGGATAGGGACCGAAACACCATATATTTT
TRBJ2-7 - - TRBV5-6 CASSLGAGASYEQYF TGTGCCAGCAGCTTGGGGGCGGGGGCCTCCTACGAGCAGTACTTC
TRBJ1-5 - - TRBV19 CASSIGSRGPQHF TGTGCCAGTAGTATCGGGTCCCGGGGGCCCCAGCATTTT
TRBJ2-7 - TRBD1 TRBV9 CASSVGRTGVGEQYF TGTGCCAGCAGCGTAGGGAGGACAGGGGTGGGCGAGCAGTACTTC
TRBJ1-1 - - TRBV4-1 CASSQRVFEAFF TGCGCCAGCAGCCAACGGGTTTTTGAAGCTTTCTTT
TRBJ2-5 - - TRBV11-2 CASSRGLLETQYF TGTGCCAGCAGCCGGGGACTCTTGGAGACCCAGTACTTC
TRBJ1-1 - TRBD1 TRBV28 CASSSPTGGPTGGTEAFF TGTGCCAGCAGTTCCCCGACAGGGGGCCCCACCGGGGGAACTGAAGCTTTCTTT
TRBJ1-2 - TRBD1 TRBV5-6 CASSPGQGDYGYTF TGTGCCAGCAGCCCGGGACAGGGCGACTATGGCTACACCTTC
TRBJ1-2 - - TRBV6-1 CASSEAGGNYGYTF TGTGCCAGCAGTGAAGCCGGGGGTAACTATGGCTACACCTTC
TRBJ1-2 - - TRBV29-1 CSVDRQDEYGYTF TGCAGCGTTGACAGACAGGATGAATATGGCTACACCTTC
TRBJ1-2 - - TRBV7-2 CASSFDADYGYTF TGTGCCAGCAGCTTCGACGCGGACTATGGCTACACCTTC
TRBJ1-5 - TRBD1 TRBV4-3 CASSQVWGIRKDRAQNQPQHF TGCGCCAGCAGCCAAGTTTGGGGAATCCGCAAGGACAGGGCTCAGAATCAGCCCCAGCATTTT
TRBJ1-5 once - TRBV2 CASSEGESQPQHF TGTGCCAGCAGTGAAGGGGAGAGTCAGCCCCAGCATTTT